The clone carrying this T cell receptor (beta chain) occurred a few times. MiXCR, applied by TCRdb to the 5' RACE reads, yields one record per CDR3 protein. The sample contains around 300,000 distinct CDR3 sequences, around an eighth of which appear only once. This entry is derived from a study of T-cell memory formation after mild COVID-19. V shed 0 bases and J shed 0 bases, with 11 bases lying between them. The germline CDR1 and CDR2 sequences are MNHEY and SVGAGI. This CDR3 has 16 residues. The TCR was taken from a man aged 18 to 30 who had mild COVID-19 (a few samples of this study predate the infection). Cell type and time point are not known. The rearrangement links TRBV6-5 to TRBJ1-1; D call uncertain. Source material: PBMCs or a T cell subset sorted from them (not recorded which). The CDR3 nucleotides read TGTGCCAGCAGTTACTCGAATCTGTACCTGAACACTGAAGCTTTCTTT. This encodes CASSYSNLYLNTEAFF.